This TCR beta chain was recorded in a study of cytomegalovirus exposure and HLA in healthy donors. Study summary: Earlier sequencing of 150 million to 200 million T cells yielded 100 million to 140 million unique TCR beta sequences. Whole-study findings and limits: Sequencing likely caused a cluster of highly shared sequence variants. A few V segments could not be told apart, such as TRBV6-2 and TRBV6-3, and were left out.

The PCR had 60 Vbeta and 13 Jbeta primers. Authors' processing steps: Approximately 9.9 million of about 88 million unique TCR beta chains were shared, per a later count. Libraries were prepared by immunoSEQ multiplex PCR; TCRdb keeps only in-frame clonotypes and omits some of them. V, J and clone size are taken as reported in that table, and D and trimming were inferred from the DNA itself. The table lists some 140,000 clones, 65% to 80% of them singletons, with around 7% in the top ten. Trimming pared 6 bases from V and 7 bases from J, leaving 13 bases between. The CDR3 extends over 11 amino acids. Germline V gives CDR1 SQVTM, CDR2 ANQGSEA. Notes on this clone: Its antigen is undetermined.

The chain links TRBV29-1 to TRBJ2-7, with D possibly matching TRBD1 (5 bases). The TCR originated in a middle-aged man in good health and CMV-seropositive. The sample was PBMCs. CDR3 sequence: CSVRDSREQYF. CDR3 bases: TGCAGCGTCAGGGATTCACGGGAGCAGTACTTC.